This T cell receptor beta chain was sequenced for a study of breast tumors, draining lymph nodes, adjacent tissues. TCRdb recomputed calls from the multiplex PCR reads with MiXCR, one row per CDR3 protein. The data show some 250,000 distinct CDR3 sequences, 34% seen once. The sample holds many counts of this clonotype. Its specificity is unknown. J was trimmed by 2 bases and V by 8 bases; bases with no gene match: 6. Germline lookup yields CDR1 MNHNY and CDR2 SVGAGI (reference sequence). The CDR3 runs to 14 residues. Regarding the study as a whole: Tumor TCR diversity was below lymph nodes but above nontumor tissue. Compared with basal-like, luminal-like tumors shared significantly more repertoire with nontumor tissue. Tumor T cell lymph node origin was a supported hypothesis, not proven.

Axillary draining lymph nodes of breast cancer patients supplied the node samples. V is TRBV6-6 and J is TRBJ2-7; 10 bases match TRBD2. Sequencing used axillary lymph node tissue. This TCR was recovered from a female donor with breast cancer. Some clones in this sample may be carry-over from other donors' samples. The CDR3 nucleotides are TGTGCCAGCGGCCCTAGCGGGGGAACCTACGAGCAGTACTTC. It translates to CASGPSGGTYEQYF.